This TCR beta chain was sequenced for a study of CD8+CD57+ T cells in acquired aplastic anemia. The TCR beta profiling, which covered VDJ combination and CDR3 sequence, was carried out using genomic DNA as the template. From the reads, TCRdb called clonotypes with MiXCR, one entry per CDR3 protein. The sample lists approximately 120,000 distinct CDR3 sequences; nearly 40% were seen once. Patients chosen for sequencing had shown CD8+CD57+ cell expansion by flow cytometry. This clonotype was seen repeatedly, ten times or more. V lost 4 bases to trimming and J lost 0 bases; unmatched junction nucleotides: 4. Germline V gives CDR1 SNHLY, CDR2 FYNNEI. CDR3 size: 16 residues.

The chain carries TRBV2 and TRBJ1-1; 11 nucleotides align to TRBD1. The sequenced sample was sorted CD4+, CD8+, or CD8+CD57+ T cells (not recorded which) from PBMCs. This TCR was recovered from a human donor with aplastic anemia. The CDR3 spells CASSGGTGGMNTEAFF. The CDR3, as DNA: TGTGCCAGCAGTGGTGGGACAGGGGGAATGAACACTGAAGCTTTCTTT.